This T cell receptor (beta chain) comes out of a study of cytomegalovirus exposure and HLA in healthy donors. Study-wide background: Roughly 80 million unique TCRs from HLA-typed donors made up an early data release. Findings and caveats of the study: In a later analysis, common viral pathogens appeared linked to several of the most significant clusters. In a later analysis, at a false discovery rate of 0.05, fewer than 20,000 TCR beta sequences were associated with HLA alleles.

Both 60 Vbeta primers and 13 Jbeta primers went into the PCR. In the authors' methods: Roughly 80 million unique TCR beta chains, roughly 11 million shared, were counted in a later analysis. The method was immunoSEQ multiplex PCR; TCRdb's version includes in-frame clones alone and lacks a portion of them. The V and J calls and clone size were taken over from that table, and D and trimming were inferred from the DNA. Of under 150,000 clones listed, 80% are singletons. On this clone itself: The antigen is unknown.

The receptor's source is a man in his thirties or forties in good health and CMV-seronegative. The sequencing input was PBMCs.

The CDR3 loop reads CASSRTTGMAFF. The CDR3 DNA reads as TGTGCCAGCAGTCGGACAACTGGTATGGCTTTCTTT. The rearrangement links TRBV28 to TRBJ1-1, with a tentative D call TRBD1 (5 bases). The V gene lost 5 bases and the J gene lost 11 bases, with 15 bases spanning the gap. The germline CDR1 and CDR2 sequences are MDHEN and SYDVKM. The CDR3 is made up of 12 amino acids.